The 22 T cell receptor delta chains below come from one sample, sequenced in a study of γδ T cells in repeated Plasmodium falciparum infection. Vgamma9/Vdelta2+ and Vdelta2-negative gammadelta T cells were flow-sorted from PBMC for bulk sequencing. TCRdb re-called the multiplex PCR reads through CATT. The sample has 40,000 to 55,000 delta-chain clones, 1.5% to 2% seen once. Sample: gamma-delta T cells from blood. The source of these receptors is a pool of human donors (malaria-infected and uninfected, not separated).

This clone turned up a few times. This likely traces to a read error, being one base from a far larger clone. The sample carries other DNA sequences with the same CDR3. The genes are TRDV1 and TRDJ1; 9 nucleotides align to TRDD3. Here the J gene came from matching the DNA to germline, since TCRdb omits it. The germline CDR1 and CDR2 sequences are TSWWSYY and QGS. The V gene end was trimmed by 9 bases and the J gene end by 0 bases; junction bases not matched to a gene: 38. The CDR3 totals 25 residues. The CDR3 DNA reads as TGTGCTCTCGGGCGTCGTAGGCCTTTCCTAATGTTGGTTACTGGGGGACCGCTGTACACCGATAAACTCATCTTT. As protein: CALGRRRPFLMLVTGGPLYTDKLIF.

This clone was seen at least ten times. TCRdb has a much larger clone's protein, which differs at residue 14 from the translation of this DNA, likely because of a read error; what is shown is the protein translated from the DNA. The chain couples TRDV1 to TRDJ1; D might be TRDD3 (6 bases). The J gene, not given by TCRdb, was assigned here from a germline match of the nucleotide sequence. Trimming shortened V by 0 bases and J by 6 bases, and 26 bases separated the two germline ends. This CDR3 is 19 amino acids long. CDR1 is TSWWSYY, CDR2 QGS, per germline. The chain's CDR3 is CALGELGFSTHYWANKLIF. The DNA for the CDR3 is TGTGCTCTTGGGGAACTAGGATTCTCTACCCATTACTGGGCGAATAAACTCATCTTT.

Remarks on this clone: The protein held in TCRdb is that of a much larger clone and does not match this DNA's translation at residue 3, likely because of a read error; the protein shown is translated from the DNA. J is TRDJ1 and V is TRDV1; TRDD3 agrees at 13 bases. The J gene, missing from TCRdb, was assigned here through DNA to germline matching. This CDR3 is 21 amino acids long. Germline V gene sequence: CDR1 TSWWSYY, CDR2 QGS. The CDR3: CAPGEQSYRVLGDTRIDKLIF. The CDR3 bases are TGTGCTCCTGGGGAACAATCCTACCGAGTACTGGGGGATACGCGTATCGATAAACTCATCTTT.

This clone was detected only a few times. This DNA translates differently at residue 16 from the TCRdb protein, which is that of a much larger clone; a read error is likely, and the protein shown is the DNA's own translation. The rearrangement uses TRAV38-2/DV8 and TRDJ1; 7 bases are a match to TRDD3. No J gene is reported in TCRdb; it was inferred here by comparing the DNA with germline. The germline CDR1 and CDR2 sequences are TSESDYY and QEAYKQQN. V shed 0 bases and J 0 bases; nucleotides not matched to a gene: 32. The CDR3 has 25 residues. The CDR3 sequence: CAYRSGNPLHWGNLTHPKYTDKLIF. CDR3 nucleotides: TGTGCTTATAGGAGCGGGAATCCTCTACATTGGGGGAATCTAACGCACCCCAAGTACACCGATAAACTCATCTTT.

With regard to this clone: Translating this DNA gives a protein that differs at residue 5 from the TCRdb one, which belongs to a much larger clone; a read error is likely, and the protein shown is this translation. The chain links TRDV1 to TRDJ1; 8 bases align to TRDD3. TCRdb offers no J gene call, so here the DNA was matched to germline to obtain one. The CDR3 sequence is 23 residues long. V dropped 4 bases and J dropped 0; count of bases not matched to a gene: 28. From germline, CDR1 is TSWWSYY and CDR2 QGS. Written as DNA, the CDR3 is TGTGCTCTTGGGGTACTAATAGGGATACGCGTACACATCCCTCCCTACTACACCGATAAACTCATCTTT. Protein product: CALGVLIGIRVHIPPYYTDKLIF.

Concerning this clone: TCRdb pairs this DNA with a much larger clone's protein that differs at residue 9, likely a read error; the protein shown was translated from the DNA. V usage is TRDV1 and J usage is TRDJ1; D is perhaps TRDD3 (5 bases). Germline V gene sequence: CDR1 TSWWSYY, CDR2 QGS. This CDR3 is built from 15 residues. The germline V and J ends were trimmed by 2 bases and 1 base, with 11 bases remaining between them. CDR3 region: CALGEVEGCTDKLIF. CDR3 coding DNA: TGTGCTCTTGGGGAAGTAGAGGGATGCACCGATAAACTCATCTTT.

This clone turned up a few times. This DNA translates differently at residue 11 from the TCRdb protein, which is that of a much larger clone; a read error is likely, and the protein shown is the DNA's own translation. The gene calls are TRDV1 and TRDJ2, with 7 bases matching TRDD3. TCRdb lists no J gene, so it was determined here by aligning the DNA to germline. CDR1 is TSWWSYY and CDR2 is QGS in the germline V gene. Losses at the gene ends were 5 bases for V and 4 bases for J; bases not matched to a gene: 34. The CDR3 consists of 24 residues. In nucleotides, the CDR3 is TGTGCTCTTGGGAAGCGTTTGGCAATACTTTACAAACTCCTTGGGGATATGTCGACAGCACAACTCTTCTTT. Protein: CALGKRLAILYKLLGDMSTAQLFF.

Worth noting for this clone: At one boundary the junction diverges from the germline segment, which might be a read error. This chain connects TRDV1 to TRDJ1; 9 nucleotides agree with TRDD3. The J gene was missing in TCRdb and was found by matching the end of the DNA to germline. The germline CDR1 and CDR2 sequences are TSWWSYY and QGS. The CDR3 spans 19 residues. CDR3 sequence reads: CALGEGTLSVLGDTDKLIF. CDR3 sequence (DNA): TGTGCTCTTGGGGAAGGAACTTTATCCGTACTGGGGGACACTGATAAACTCATCTTT.

Points on this clone: This likely came from a read error, as a far larger clone is one base away. The sample has other DNA sequences that encode this CDR3 too. This chain joins TRDV1 and TRDJ1, with TRDD2 identical over 9 bases. Matching the DNA to germline supplied the J gene, which TCRdb does not give. There are 25 residues in the CDR3. Germline V gene sequence: CDR1 TSWWSYY, CDR2 QGS. V was clipped by 5 bases and J by 3 bases; unmatched bases: 37. CDR3 bases: TGTGCTCTTGGGAACCCCCTTCCTACAGTCCTCTACTTGCTGGGTTCGATAGGAGCATCCGATAAACTCATCTTT. Its protein is CALGNPLPTVLYLLGSIGASDKLIF.

This clone was observed many times. The protein TCRdb lists belongs to a much larger clone and differs from this DNA's translation at residue 17, which points to a read error; the protein shown is made from the DNA. The J gene is TRDJ1, the V gene TRDV1, with TRDD3 matching over 10 bases. Germline V gives CDR1 TSWWSYY, CDR2 QGS. The CDR3 runs 23 residues. J was trimmed by 1 base and V by 2 bases; bases with no gene match: 25. DNA for the CDR3: TGTGCTCTTGGGGAAGGTTCTTTCCCTTCGTTCGTACTGGGGGATGGATGCACCGATAAACTCATCTTT. It translates to CALGEGSFPSFVLGDGCTDKLIF.

Ten or more counts support this clone. TCRdb lists the protein of a much larger clone for this DNA, which differs at residue 5, so this is likely a read error; the protein given here is translated from the DNA itself. The CDR3 DNA sequence: TGTGCTCTTGGGGAAAGGTTACTACTTTGGGGGATACCCATGGCGTCCGATAAACTCATCTTT. Translated: CALGERLLLWGIPMASDKLIF. This chain connects TRDV1 to TRDJ1, with 10 bases matching TRDD3. Germline V gene lookup returns CDR1 TSWWSYY and CDR2 QGS. Trimming at V came to 2 bases and at J to 3 bases, leaving 21 bases not matched to a gene. There are 21 residues in the CDR3.

On this clone itself: One base separates it from a far larger clone, so it is likely a read error. Other DNA sequences in this specimen translate into the identical CDR3. The chain employs TRAV29/DV5 and TRDJ4; no clear D. CDR1 and CDR2 from the germline V gene are NSMFDY and ISSIKDK. The germline V and J ends were trimmed by 0 bases and 3 bases, with 18 bases remaining between them. This CDR3 spans 15 amino acids. This CDR3 reads CAASALLIRRRPLIF. CDR3 nucleotides: TGTGCAGCAAGCGCTTTACTTATAAGGCGGCGACCCCTGATCTTT.

Note on this clone: A far larger clone is only one base removed, so a read error is likely. Additional DNA sequences in this sample encode the identical CDR3. The chain uses TRDV1 and TRDJ1; 11 bases agree with TRDD3. TCRdb offers no J gene call, so here the DNA was matched to germline to obtain one. CDR1 TSWWSYY and CDR2 QGS come from the germline V gene. The CDR3 spans 23 residues. J lost 0 bases, V lost 3 bases, and 24 bases had no gene match. The CDR3: CALGESTSFLLLLGDRYTDKLIF. The CDR3 DNA is TGTGCTCTTGGGGAGTCCACCAGCTTCCTTCTACTACTGGGGGATAGGTACACCGATAAACTCATCTTT.

This clone was found a few times. Since a far larger clone is one base different, this is likely a read error. Other DNA sequences in the same sample also yield this CDR3. The J gene is TRDJ1, the V gene TRDV1; 13 nucleotides agree with TRDD3. No J gene was available from TCRdb, and it was assigned here by a germline match of the DNA. CDR1 and CDR2 from the germline V gene are TSWWSYY and QGS. The CDR3 is 20 amino acids. The V gene end was trimmed by 2 bases and the J gene end by 8 bases; junction bases not matched to a gene: 20. CDR3 amino acids: CALGEASVSLTGGYAIKLIF. The CDR3 nucleotides are TGTGCTCTTGGGGAAGCCTCTGTCTCCCTCACTGGGGGATACGCAATCAAACTCATCTTT.

This clone has just a few counts. A read error is likely here: a far larger clone is one base away. Different DNA sequences within this sample yield the same CDR3. The genes are TRDV1 and TRDJ1; 8 bases line up with TRDD3. Since TCRdb gives no J gene, matching the DNA to germline was used here to assign it. Per the germline V gene, CDR1 is TSWWSYY and CDR2 is QGS. The ends lost 3 bases at V and 0 bases at J; junction bases unmatched: 42. The CDR3 covers 28 residues. The CDR3 nucleotides are TGTGCTCTTGGGGAGAGTGGAGGGGACTTGCATCTCAAATCTTTACTGGGGGTTCACACCCCGTACACCGATAAACTCATCTTT. This sequence encodes CALGESGGDLHLKSLLGVHTPYTDKLIF.

Many counts were recorded for this clone. A much larger clone is a single base away; this may be a read error. The CDR3 region is CAFTELGEPASQLFF. The DNA for the CDR3 is TGTGCCTTTACTGAACTGGGGGAGCCTGCTTCACAACTCTTCTTT. The chain joins TRDV2 to TRDJ2; TRDD3 aligns across 9 bases. The ends lost 8 bases at V and 9 bases at J; junction bases unmatched: 15. CDR3 size: 15 residues. The germline V gene encodes CDR1 GEAIGNYY and CDR2 EKD.

In its sample, this clone was seen a few times. Given a far larger clone just one base away, this is likely a sequencing read error. Other DNA sequences from this sample encode an identical CDR3 as well. The rearrangement uses TRDV1 and TRDJ1; TRDD2 matches 8 bases. TCRdb supplies no J gene; here it was assigned by aligning the nucleotide sequence to germline. Germline V gene sequence: CDR1 TSWWSYY, CDR2 QGS. The CDR3 runs to 20 residues. V was clipped by 4 bases and J by 0 bases; unmatched bases: 19. In DNA form, the CDR3 reads TGTGCTCTTGGGGTAATAAAGCTTCCTACTGGGATGGAACACACCGATAAACTCATCTTT. Translation: CALGVIKLPTGMEHTDKLIF.

This clone has only a few counts. The protein that TCRdb holds for this DNA derives from a much larger clone and differs from the translated DNA at residue 18, which likely indicates a read error; the protein shown here is translated from the DNA. The chain has TRDV1 and TRDJ1; 9 bases align to TRDD3. TCRdb lists no J gene, so it was determined here by aligning the DNA to germline. This CDR3 contains 22 residues. Per germline, CDR1 TSWWSYY and CDR2 QGS. CDR3 in amino acids: CALGEPPTLGGYSISYTNKLIF. As DNA, the CDR3 is TGTGCTCTTGGGGAACCTCCTACTCTGGGGGGATACTCAATTTCGTACACCAATAAACTCATCTTT.

This clone has ten or more counts. TCRdb's listed protein matches a much larger clone and diverges from this DNA's translation at residue 3, likely through a read error; the protein shown comes from the DNA. The chain joins TRDV3 to TRDJ1; TRDD3 matches at 11 bases. The J gene, absent from TCRdb, was called here by matching the DNA to germline. In germline, CDR1 is TVYSNPD, CDR2 GDNSRS (reference sequence). This CDR3 has 18 residues. V was clipped by 4 bases and J by 2 bases; unmatched bases: 18. CDR3 nucleotides: TGTGCCTCGGGACTAAACTGGGGGATATCGTGGAGGACCGATAAACTCATCTTT. Amino acid sequence: CASGLNWGISWRTDKLIF.

This clone was picked up many times. The mismatch at residue 12 between this DNA's translation and the TCRdb protein of a much larger clone likely reflects a read error; the protein shown is translated from the DNA. The chain carries TRDV1 and TRDJ1, with D uncertain. Germline matching of the DNA provided the J gene here, since TCRdb leaves it blank. CDR3 size: 17 residues. Germline-derived CDR1 and CDR2 are TSWWSYY and QGS. The V end was cut by 2 bases, the J end by 3 bases, with 19 bases between. CDR3 nucleotide sequence: TGTGCTCTTGGGGAAGGCTATCCAATGCTCTACGCCGATAAACTCATCTTT. Translating it yields CALGEGYPMLYADKLIF.

Only a few counts were recorded for this clone. TCRdb has a much larger clone's protein, which differs at residue 20 from the translation of this DNA, likely because of a read error; what is shown is the protein translated from the DNA. No J gene was assigned, while the V gene was called as TRDV1; TRDD3, the table's D call, lacks a check against the DNA. The CDR3 length is 22 residues. Germline-derived CDR1 and CDR2 are TSWWSYY and QGS. The CDR3, as DNA: TGTGCTCTTGGGGAAGCCCTGGATTTGTACTGGGCCCCACCACGGGGTACCGATAAACCCATCTTT. The encoded protein is CALGEALDLYWAPPRGTDKPIF.

This clone has a count of ten or more. This DNA's translation and the protein TCRdb lists, from a much larger clone, do not match at residue 3, likely due to a read error; the protein shown is translated from the DNA. This chain uses TRDV1 with TRDJ1; 10 nucleotides line up with TRDD3. This CDR3 has 20 amino acids. Germline V gene sequence: CDR1 TSWWSYY, CDR2 QGS. CDR3 nucleotide sequence: TGTGCTCCTGGGGAGGTCCTCCTACAACTGGGGGATTGGAACACCGATAAACTCATCTTT. Protein: CAPGEVLLQLGDWNTDKLIF.